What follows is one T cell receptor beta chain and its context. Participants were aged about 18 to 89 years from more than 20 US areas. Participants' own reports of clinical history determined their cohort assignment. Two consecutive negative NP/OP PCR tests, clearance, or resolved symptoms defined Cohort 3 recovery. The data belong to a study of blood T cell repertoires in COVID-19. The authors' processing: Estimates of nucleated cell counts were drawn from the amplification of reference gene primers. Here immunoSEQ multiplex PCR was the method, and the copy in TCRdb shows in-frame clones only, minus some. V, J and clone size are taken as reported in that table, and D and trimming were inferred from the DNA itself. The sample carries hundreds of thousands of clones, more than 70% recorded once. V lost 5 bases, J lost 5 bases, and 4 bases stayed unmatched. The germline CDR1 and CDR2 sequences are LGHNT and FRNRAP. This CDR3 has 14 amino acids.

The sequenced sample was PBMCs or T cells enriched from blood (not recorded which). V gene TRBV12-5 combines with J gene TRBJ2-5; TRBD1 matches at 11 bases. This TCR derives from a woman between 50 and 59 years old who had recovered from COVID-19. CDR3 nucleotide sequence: TGTGCTAGTGGTACGGACAGGGGGCTTGAGACCCAGTACTTC. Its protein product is CASGTDRGLETQYF.